A selection of T cell receptor beta chains follows, all from one sample in a study of T cell responses to AZD1222 COVID-19 vaccine. Sequenced by immunoSEQ multiplex PCR; TCRdb stores in-frame clones only, minus some. The sample lists approximately 110,000 clones, about nine tenths occurring once. The starting material was peripheral blood, obtained on day 0 of AZD1222 vaccination. The receptor set was obtained from an adult in good health. Both conserved end residues are part of each CDR3. D genes are given only for firm matches. Clone size appears in some rows only: once, few, many, or a class for an expanded clone.

D: TRBD1; size: -; V: TRBV19; J: TRBJ2-7; DNA: TGTGCCAGTAGTCCTCCCGGGACAGGGAAGCACGAGCAGTACTTC; CDR3: CASSPPGTGKHEQYF
D: TRBD1; size: -; V: TRBV28; J: TRBJ1-5; DNA: TGTGCCAGCAGTCTAACCCCTCGACAGGGACGGCATTTT; CDR3: CASSLTPRQGRHF
D: TRBD1; size: -; V: TRBV6-2/TRBV6-3; J: TRBJ1-5; DNA: TGTGCCAGCAGCAGGACAGGGTTAATCGGTCAGCCCCAGCATTTT; CDR3: CASSRTGLIGQPQHF
D: -; size: -; V: TRBV4-2; J: TRBJ2-5; DNA: TGTGCCAGCAGCCAAGTTGGGTCAGATGCAAAAGAGACCCAGTACTTC; CDR3: CASSQVGSDAKETQYF
D: -; size: -; V: TRBV28; J: TRBJ2-7; DNA: TGTGCCAGCAGCCTCCATCAGCAGGCTTTGAACGAGCAGTACTTC; CDR3: CASSLHQQALNEQYF
D: -; size: few; V: TRBV24-1; J: TRBJ2-2; DNA: -; CDR3: CATRVRGGTITPGSCFF
D: -; size: -; V: TRBV24-1; J: TRBJ2-2; DNA: TGTGCCACCGGACGTTGGGGCCCCACCGGGGAGCTGTTTTTT; CDR3: CATGRWGPTGELFF
D: TRBD1; size: -; V: TRBV2; J: TRBJ1-1; DNA: TGTGCCAGCAGGCCGGACAGGACGGAGGAAGCTTTCTTT; CDR3: CASRPDRTEEAFF
D: -; size: few; V: TRBV10-3; J: TRBJ2-1; DNA: TGTGCCATCTCCAGCAGAGACAATGAGCAGTTCTTC; CDR3: CAISSRDNEQFF
D: -; size: once; V: TRBV6-5; J: TRBJ1-3; DNA: TGTGCCAGCAGCCGCGACCCCCAGGACACCATATATTTT; CDR3: CASSRDPQDTIYF
D: -; size: -; V: TRBV10-3; J: TRBJ2-1; DNA: TGTGCCATCAGTGACCCCAGCAATGAGCAGTTCTTC; CDR3: CAISDPSNEQFF
D: -; size: -; V: TRBV10-1; J: TRBJ2-3; DNA: TGCGCCAGCAGTGAGCGCCTAGGAGGAACAGATACGCAGTATTTT; CDR3: CASSERLGGTDTQYF
D: -; size: few; V: TRBV11-2; J: TRBJ2-2; DNA: TGTGCCAGCAGCTCCCGGGGGCTAGGATCTTATGCCGGGGAGCTGTTTTTT; CDR3: CASSSRGLGSYAGELFF
D: -; size: once; V: TRBV6-2/TRBV6-3; J: TRBJ2-3; DNA: TGTGCCAGCAGTTACGTGGGGGGCACAGATACGCAGTATTTT; CDR3: CASSYVGGTDTQYF
D: -; size: -; V: TRBV7-2; J: TRBJ1-1; DNA: TGTGCCAGCAGCCCAAGCGCGTTTGCCACTGAAGCTTTCTTT; CDR3: CASSPSAFATEAFF
D: -; size: -; V: TRBV4-2; J: TRBJ2-3; DNA: TGTGCCAGCAGCCAACCTACAGAGGGGACTGATACGCAGTATTTT; CDR3: CASSQPTEGTDTQYF
D: -; size: -; V: TRBV5-1; J: TRBJ1-1; DNA: TGCGCCAGCCGGGTGCAGCTGGTGCGCGGGGCTGAAGCTTTCTTT; CDR3: CASRVQLVRGAEAFF
D: -; size: -; V: TRBV6-5; J: TRBJ1-5; DNA: TGTGCCAGCATGCCCGGAACAGGTAGCAATCAGCCCCAGCATTTT; CDR3: CASMPGTGSNQPQHF
D: TRBD1; size: -; V: TRBV2; J: TRBJ2-6; DNA: TGTGCCAGCAGTTTGGGACAGGGATGGGGCTCTGGGGCCAACGTCCTGACTTTC; CDR3: CASSLGQGWGSGANVLTF
D: -; size: -; V: TRBV29-1; J: TRBJ2-1; DNA: TGCAGCGTTGATTATGTAGGCTTCTACAATGAGCAGTTCTTC; CDR3: CSVDYVGFYNEQFF
D: TRBD1; size: -; V: TRBV29-1; J: TRBJ2-5; DNA: TGCAGCGTTGCAGACAGGGGGGAGACCCAGTACTTC; CDR3: CSVADRGETQYF
D: -; size: -; V: TRBV6-5; J: TRBJ2-5; DNA: TGTGCCAGCAGTTACCCATCCCCCCGGCAAGAGACCCAGTACTTC; CDR3: CASSYPSPRQETQYF
D: TRBD1; size: -; V: TRBV11-2; J: TRBJ2-1; DNA: TGTGCCAGCAGCTTTACAGGGACAGACCCTAGTAATGAGCAGTTCTTC; CDR3: CASSFTGTDPSNEQFF
D: -; size: -; V: TRBV4-2; J: TRBJ2-1; DNA: TGTGCCAGCAGCCATATGGACGATTACAATGAGCAGTTCTTC; CDR3: CASSHMDDYNEQFF
D: -; size: -; V: TRBV5-1; J: TRBJ1-4; DNA: TGCGCCAGCAGCTCGAGCTTTGCAACTAATGAAAAACTGTTTTTT; CDR3: CASSSSFATNEKLFF
D: TRBD1; size: -; V: TRBV15; J: TRBJ2-5; DNA: TGTGCCACCAGCAGGAAGACAGGGACGCCCTGGGAGCAAGAGACCCAGTACTTC; CDR3: CATSRKTGTPWEQETQYF
D: -; size: -; V: TRBV30; J: TRBJ2-3; DNA: TGTGCCTGGAGCCCCCCCCGGCGGGCTCGCACAGATACGCAGTATTTT; CDR3: CAWSPPRRARTDTQYF
D: -; size: once; V: TRBV2; J: TRBJ2-7; DNA: TGTGCCAGCAGTGAATTCTTGGGATTGGTTTCCGAGCAGTACTTC; CDR3: CASSEFLGLVSEQYF
D: TRBD1; size: -; V: TRBV28; J: TRBJ1-2; DNA: TGTGCCAGCAGTTTAGGGACAGGATTGCGACCCGGCGGTGGCTACACCTTC; CDR3: CASSLGTGLRPGGGYTF
D: -; size: -; V: TRBV7-9; J: TRBJ2-2; DNA: TGTGCCAGCAGCCCCGGCGAGGGTGCGAACACCGGGGAGCTGTTTTTT; CDR3: CASSPGEGANTGELFF
D: -; size: -; V: TRBV4-2; J: TRBJ1-5; DNA: TGTGCCAGCAGCCAAGAAGCGGGAGGCAGCAATCAGCCCCAGCATTTT; CDR3: CASSQEAGGSNQPQHF
D: -; size: -; V: TRBV7-2; J: TRBJ1-1; DNA: TGTGCCAGCAGCTTAGTTCTCAGGCTCTTTAACACTGAAGCTTTCTTT; CDR3: CASSLVLRLFNTEAFF
D: -; size: once; V: TRBV7-2; J: TRBJ1-3; DNA: TGTGCCAGCAGCTTAACTCACTCTGGAAACACCATATATTTT; CDR3: CASSLTHSGNTIYF
D: -; size: -; V: TRBV10-3; J: TRBJ1-3; DNA: TGTGCCATCAGTGTGTCGAGGGTTGGAAACACCATATATTTT; CDR3: CAISVSRVGNTIYF
D: -; size: -; V: TRBV6-6; J: TRBJ1-5; DNA: TGTGCCAGCAGCCCGGACGGACCTATCATTCCCCAGCATTTT; CDR3: CASSPDGPIIPQHF
D: -; size: -; V: TRBV19; J: TRBJ1-5; DNA: TGTGCCACTAGGGAGGTTAGCAATCAGCCCCAGCATTTT; CDR3: CATREVSNQPQHF
D: -; size: -; V: TRBV6-5; J: TRBJ1-1; DNA: TGTGCCAGCGGGGACGAGTATTACACTGAAGCTTTCTTT; CDR3: CASGDEYYTEAFF
D: TRBD1; size: once; V: TRBV3-1/TRBV3-2; J: TRBJ2-1; DNA: TGTGCCAGCAGCCAATGGGGGACAGGGGACGATTTTTACAATGAGCAGTTCTTC; CDR3: CASSQWGTGDDFYNEQFF
D: -; size: -; V: TRBV11-1; J: TRBJ1-2; DNA: TGTGCCAGCAGCCCCTCAGCAGGGAATGGCTACACCTTC; CDR3: CASSPSAGNGYTF
D: -; size: -; V: TRBV19; J: TRBJ2-4; DNA: TGTGCCAGTAGTATAGCCGTAGGGGGGAACATTCAGTACTTC; CDR3: CASSIAVGGNIQYF
D: TRBD2; size: -; V: TRBV7-2; J: TRBJ2-7; DNA: TGTGCCAGCAGCTTTAGCGGGAGCAGCTACGAGCAGTACTTC; CDR3: CASSFSGSSYEQYF
D: TRBD1; size: -; V: TRBV7-2; J: TRBJ2-4; DNA: TGTGCCAGCAGCTGGTGGGGGGGACAGGGTGGCATTCAGTACTTC; CDR3: CASSWWGGQGGIQYF
D: -; size: -; V: TRBV19; J: TRBJ1-4; DNA: TGTGCCAGTAGTATTAATCGGGTTTCAGCGACGGGTGAAAAACTGTTTTTT; CDR3: CASSINRVSATGEKLFF
D: TRBD1; size: -; V: TRBV19; J: TRBJ1-1; DNA: TGTGCCAGTAGTGCCGGACAGGTGAACACTGAAGCTTTCTTT; CDR3: CASSAGQVNTEAFF
D: -; size: -; V: TRBV10-2; J: TRBJ1-5; DNA: TGCGCCAGCCGTAAGGCGGCGGGCAATCAGCCCCAGCATTTT; CDR3: CASRKAAGNQPQHF
D: TRBD1; size: -; V: TRBV19; J: TRBJ1-2; DNA: TGTGCCAGTAGTGTAACAGGGGGCAGGGACTATGGCTACACCTTC; CDR3: CASSVTGGRDYGYTF
D: -; size: -; V: TRBV28; J: TRBJ2-3; DNA: TGTGCCAGCAGCTGGGGGGATACGCAGTATTTT; CDR3: CASSWGDTQYF